These T cell receptor beta chains were read from a single sample in a study of shared clonotypes between healthy human individuals. This table comes from immunoSEQ multiplex PCR, and its TCRdb copy is limited to in-frame clones, with some not included. The sample shows fewer than 600,000 clones, around 79% of them seen only once. What was sequenced was PBMCs. Receptors originate from a woman aged 40 to 50 in good health. Some clones in this sample may be carry-over from other donors' samples. The conserved cysteine and the conserved F or W are not part of the CDR3 here. Rows give clone size only sometimes, using once, few, many, or a class for an expanded clone.

v_call: TRBV28
cdr3_length: 13
j_call: TRBJ2-7
clone_size: -
cdr3_aa: ASSLNPAAAYEQY

v_call: TRBV5-1
cdr3_length: 14
j_call: TRBJ2-2
clone_size: few
cdr3_aa: ASSQATSGRTGELF

v_call: TRBV18
cdr3_length: 12
j_call: TRBJ2-2
clone_size: -
cdr3_aa: ASSQTGSSGELF

v_call: TRBV30
cdr3_length: 10
j_call: TRBJ2-7
clone_size: -
cdr3_aa: ACQETVYEQY

v_call: TRBV7-9
cdr3_length: 11
j_call: TRBJ1-1
clone_size: -
cdr3_aa: ASSLTGNTEAF

v_call: TRBV28
cdr3_length: 10
j_call: TRBJ2-3
clone_size: -
cdr3_aa: ASSSPGLAVY

v_call: TRBV28
cdr3_length: 13
j_call: TRBJ2-7
clone_size: -
cdr3_aa: ASSLPGSSINEQY

v_call: TRBV7-3
cdr3_length: 11
j_call: TRBJ1-2
clone_size: -
cdr3_aa: ASSLGTGGGYT

v_call: TRBV5-1
cdr3_length: 12
j_call: TRBJ2-7
clone_size: -
cdr3_aa: ATAWIPGSYEQY

v_call: TRBV27
cdr3_length: 15
j_call: TRBJ1-2
clone_size: -
cdr3_aa: ASSNRQSGASNYGYT

v_call: TRBV4-3
cdr3_length: 11
j_call: TRBJ1-2
clone_size: -
cdr3_aa: ASSQDWGYGYT

v_call: TRBV16
cdr3_length: 12
j_call: TRBJ1-5
clone_size: -
cdr3_aa: ASSQERVGQPQH

v_call: TRBV29-1
cdr3_length: 11
j_call: TRBJ2-1
clone_size: -
cdr3_aa: SVEGTGRNEQF

v_call: TRBV4-1
cdr3_length: 16
j_call: TRBJ2-1
clone_size: -
cdr3_aa: ASSQVNLIAGAYNEQF

v_call: TRBV30
cdr3_length: 10
j_call: TRBJ1-2
clone_size: -
cdr3_aa: AWGTGGYGYT

v_call: TRBV18
cdr3_length: 13
j_call: TRBJ1-4
clone_size: -
cdr3_aa: ASSPRGRLNEKLF

v_call: TRBV18
cdr3_length: 14
j_call: TRBJ2-2
clone_size: -
cdr3_aa: ASSPRTERDAGELF

v_call: TRBV27
cdr3_length: 14
j_call: TRBJ1-5
clone_size: -
cdr3_aa: ASSSYRTGGNQPQH

v_call: TRBV6-1
cdr3_length: 12
j_call: TRBJ2-7
clone_size: -
cdr3_aa: ASRDGSGDDEQY

v_call: TRBV11-2
cdr3_length: 9
j_call: TRBJ2-7
clone_size: few
cdr3_aa: ASSHSYEQY

v_call: TRBV18
cdr3_length: 15
j_call: TRBJ1-2
clone_size: -
cdr3_aa: ASSPPRDRASFIGYT

v_call: TRBV7-8
cdr3_length: 14
j_call: TRBJ2-3
clone_size: once
cdr3_aa: ASSLGTSGYTDTQY

v_call: TRBV5-4
cdr3_length: 14
j_call: TRBJ2-3
clone_size: -
cdr3_aa: ASSFEEGDSTDTQY

v_call: TRBV28
cdr3_length: 12
j_call: TRBJ2-7
clone_size: -
cdr3_aa: ASRPGQTSYEQY

v_call: TRBV6-6
cdr3_length: 12
j_call: TRBJ2-7
clone_size: -
cdr3_aa: ASSYQQGPYEQY

v_call: TRBV19
cdr3_length: 12
j_call: TRBJ2-7
clone_size: once
cdr3_aa: ASSGQGGVYEQY

v_call: TRBV4-3
cdr3_length: 10
j_call: TRBJ1-2
clone_size: once
cdr3_aa: ASSQPNYGYT

v_call: TRBV9
cdr3_length: 15
j_call: TRBJ1-5
clone_size: -
cdr3_aa: ASSVGGSADYSQPQH

v_call: TRBV7-3
cdr3_length: 11
j_call: TRBJ2-5
clone_size: -
cdr3_aa: ASSRGQGETQY

v_call: TRBV2
cdr3_length: 13
j_call: TRBJ2-7
clone_size: -
cdr3_aa: ASTPPGTSSYEQY

v_call: TRBV2
cdr3_length: 9
j_call: TRBJ2-1
clone_size: many
cdr3_aa: ASTNYNEQF